Each of the 11 T cell receptor beta chains below was sequenced from the same sample in a study of blood T cell repertoires in COVID-19. Sequenced by immunoSEQ multiplex PCR; TCRdb stores in-frame clones only, minus some. Of about 210,000 clones in the sample, around 81% were seen once. The sequencing input was peripheral blood. These TCRs come from a woman aged 70-85 years with acute or convalescent COVID-19.

J is TRBJ2-3 and V is TRBV11-2; no reliable D call. Trimming took 10 bases from V and 4 from J, leaving 15 bases between them. The CDR3 is 13 residues long. The germline CDR1 and CDR2 sequences are SGHAT and FQNNGV. The CDR3 region is CATRVAAADTQYF. CDR3 DNA sequence: TGTGCCACCAGAGTTGCGGCGGCAGATACGCAGTATTTT.

This chain links TRBV4-1 with TRBJ1-1; 9 nucleotides line up with TRBD1. CDR1 is MGHRA, CDR2 YSYEKL, per germline. Unmatched junction bases numbered 2, after V lost 4 bases and J lost 5 bases. The CDR3 spans 13 residues. The CDR3, as DNA: TGCGCCAGCAGCCCGACAGGGGGAACTGAAGCTTTCTTT. Protein product: CASSPTGGTEAFF.

This rearrangement joins TRBV5-1 to TRBJ2-7; tentatively, D is TRBD2 (6 bases). In germline, CDR1 is SGHRS, CDR2 YFSETQ. The CDR3 has 15 residues. V shed 3 bases and J shed 2 bases, with 15 bases lying between them. CDR3 protein: CASSSLADGTYEQYF. The CDR3, as DNA: TGCGCCAGCAGCTCCTTAGCGGACGGAACCTACGAGCAGTACTTC.

This chain connects TRBV5-1 to TRBJ2-7; TRBD1 might be the D (5 bases). Trimming cost V 2 bases and J 1 base, with 10 bases left between them. The germline V gene encodes CDR1 SGHRS and CDR2 YFSETQ. The CDR3 is 14 residues long. The CDR3 DNA reads TGCGCCAGCAGCTTCGACAGCGCTTCCTACGAGCAGTACTTC. Its protein product is CASSFDSASYEQYF.

This chain links TRBV11-3 with TRBJ1-1; D may be TRBD1 (6 bases). Per germline, CDR1 SGHNT and CDR2 YENEEA. Trimming removed 3 bases from V and 4 bases from J, with 9 bases in between. This CDR3 comprises 13 residues. CDR3 nucleotide sequence: TGTGCCAGCAGCTTGGAAGGGGGCACTGAAGCTTTCTTT. Translating gives CASSLEGGTEAFF.

This rearrangement joins TRBV18 to TRBJ2-1; D may be TRBD1 (5 bases). The V gene's germline CDR1 is KGHSH and CDR2 LQKENI. V dropped 2 bases and J dropped 1 base, with 9 bases sitting between them. The CDR3 spans 15 residues. The CDR3, as DNA: TGTGCCAGCTCACCAGGGGCTGGGTCCTACAATGAGCAGTTCTTC. Its protein is CASSPGAGSYNEQFF.

V usage is TRBV24-1 and J usage is TRBJ2-3; TRBD2 is a possible D gene (5 bases). The CDR3 has 14 residues. Germline V gives CDR1 KGHDR, CDR2 SFDVKD. Trimming cost V 3 bases and J 3 bases, with 9 bases left between them. Written as DNA, the CDR3 is TGTGCCACCAGTGATCTAGCAATGACAGATACGCAGTATTTT. Its translation: CATSDLAMTDTQYF.

This sequence joins TRBV6-6 and TRBJ2-7; D remains ambiguous. V was cut by 11 bases and J by 6 bases, with 11 bases left in between. Germline V gene data show CDR1 as MNHNY and CDR2 as SVGAGI (reference sequence). This CDR3 is 10 amino acids long. The CDR3 sequence is CAGPPCEQYV. The DNA for the CDR3 is TGTGCCGGCCCCCCCTGCGAGCAGTACGTC.

This clone was seen a handful of times. J is TRBJ2-1 and V is TRBV5-1; 7 bases map to TRBD1. The germline V gene has CDR1 SGHRS and CDR2 YFSETQ. This CDR3 is built from 16 residues. V shed 6 bases and J 4 bases; nucleotides not matched to a gene: 13. DNA for the CDR3: TGCGCCAGCAAACCCCTAGGGGGCCAACCTTACAATGAGCAGTTCTTC. Encoded protein: CASKPLGGQPYNEQFF.

The chain employs TRBV10-3 and TRBJ1-2, with D unresolved. The CDR3 has 11 residues. Trimming cost V 10 bases and J 8 bases, with 14 bases left between them. The germline V gene has CDR1 ENHRY and CDR2 SYGVKD. CDR3 sequence reads: CATTWREGYTF. The CDR3 DNA sequence: TGTGCCACAACGTGGCGGGAGGGCTACACCTTC.

The V gene is TRBV9, the J gene TRBJ1-6, with TRBD1 matching 9 bases. J gave up 8 bases and V 0 bases, and 6 bases lay outside the gene matches. Germline values: CDR1 SGDLS, CDR2 YYNGEE. This CDR3 is built from 16 residues. In DNA, the CDR3 is TGTGCCAGCAGCGTAGAGCCGGGACAGGGCTATTCACCCCTCCACTTT. It is translated as CASSVEPGQGYSPLHF.